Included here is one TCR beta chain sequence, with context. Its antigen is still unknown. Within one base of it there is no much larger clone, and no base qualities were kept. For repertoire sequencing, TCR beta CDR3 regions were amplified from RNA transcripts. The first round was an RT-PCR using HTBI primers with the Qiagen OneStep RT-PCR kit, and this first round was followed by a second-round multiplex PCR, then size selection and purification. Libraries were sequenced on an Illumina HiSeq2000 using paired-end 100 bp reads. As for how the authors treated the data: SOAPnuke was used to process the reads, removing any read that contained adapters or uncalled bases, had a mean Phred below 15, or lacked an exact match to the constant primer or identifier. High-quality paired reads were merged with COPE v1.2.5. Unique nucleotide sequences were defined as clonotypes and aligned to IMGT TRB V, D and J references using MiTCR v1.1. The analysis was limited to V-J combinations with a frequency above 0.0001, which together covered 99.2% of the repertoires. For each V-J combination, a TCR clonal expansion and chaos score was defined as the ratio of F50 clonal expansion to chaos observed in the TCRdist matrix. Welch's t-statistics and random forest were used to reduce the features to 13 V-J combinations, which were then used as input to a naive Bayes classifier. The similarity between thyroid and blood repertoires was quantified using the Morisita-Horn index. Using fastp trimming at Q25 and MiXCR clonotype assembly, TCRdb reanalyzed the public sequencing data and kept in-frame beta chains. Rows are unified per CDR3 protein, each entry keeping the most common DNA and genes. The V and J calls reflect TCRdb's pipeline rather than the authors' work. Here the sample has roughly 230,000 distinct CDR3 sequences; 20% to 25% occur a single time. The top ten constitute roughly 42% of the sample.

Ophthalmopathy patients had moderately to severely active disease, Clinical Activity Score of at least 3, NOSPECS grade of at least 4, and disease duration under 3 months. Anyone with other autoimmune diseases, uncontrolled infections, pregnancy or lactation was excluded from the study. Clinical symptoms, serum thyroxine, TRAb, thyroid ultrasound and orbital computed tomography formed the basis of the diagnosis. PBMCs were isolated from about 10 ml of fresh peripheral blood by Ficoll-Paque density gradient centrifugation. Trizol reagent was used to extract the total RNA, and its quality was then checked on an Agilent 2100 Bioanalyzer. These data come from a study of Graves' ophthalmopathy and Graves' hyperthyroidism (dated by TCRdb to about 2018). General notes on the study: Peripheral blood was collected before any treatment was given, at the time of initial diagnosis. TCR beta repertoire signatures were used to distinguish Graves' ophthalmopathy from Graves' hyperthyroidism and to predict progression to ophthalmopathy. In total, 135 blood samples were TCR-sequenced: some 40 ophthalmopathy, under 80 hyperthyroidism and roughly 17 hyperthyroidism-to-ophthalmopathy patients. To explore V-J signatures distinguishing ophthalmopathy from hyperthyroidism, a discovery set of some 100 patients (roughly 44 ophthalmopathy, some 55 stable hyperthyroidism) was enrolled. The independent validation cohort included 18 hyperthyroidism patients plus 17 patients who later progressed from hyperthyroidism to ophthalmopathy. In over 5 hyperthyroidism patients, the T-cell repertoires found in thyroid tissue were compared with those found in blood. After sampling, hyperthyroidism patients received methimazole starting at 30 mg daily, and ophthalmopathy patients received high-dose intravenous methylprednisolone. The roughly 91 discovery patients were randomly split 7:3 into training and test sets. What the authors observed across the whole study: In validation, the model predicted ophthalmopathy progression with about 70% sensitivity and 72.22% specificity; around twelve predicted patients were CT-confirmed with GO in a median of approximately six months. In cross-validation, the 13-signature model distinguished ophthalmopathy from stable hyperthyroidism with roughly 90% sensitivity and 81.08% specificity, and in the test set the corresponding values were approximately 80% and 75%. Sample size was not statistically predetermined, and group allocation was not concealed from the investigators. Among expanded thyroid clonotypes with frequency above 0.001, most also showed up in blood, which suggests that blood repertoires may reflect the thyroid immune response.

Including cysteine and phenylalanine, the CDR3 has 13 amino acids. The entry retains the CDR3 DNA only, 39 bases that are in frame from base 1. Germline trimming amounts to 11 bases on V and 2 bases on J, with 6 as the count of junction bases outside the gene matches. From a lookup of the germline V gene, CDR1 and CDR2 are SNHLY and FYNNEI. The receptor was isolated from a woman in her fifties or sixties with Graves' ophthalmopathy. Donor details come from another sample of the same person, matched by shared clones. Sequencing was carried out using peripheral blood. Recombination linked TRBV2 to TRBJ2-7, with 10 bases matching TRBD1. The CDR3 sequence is CAGAGTGAYEQYF. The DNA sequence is TGTGCCGGGGCCGGGACAGGGGCCTACGAGCAGTACTTC.